This TCR beta chain was profiled in a study of control samples from healthy donors and cancer patients. The method was immunoSEQ multiplex PCR; TCRdb's version includes in-frame clones alone and lacks a portion of them. The sample lists about 140,000 clones, 70% to 90% occurring once. The CDR3 spans 14 residues. CDR1 and CDR2 from the germline V gene are SGHTA and FQGNSA. V gave up 4 bases and J gave up 4 bases, with 13 bases separating them. The sample was blood. The rearrangement uses TRBV7-2 and TRBJ1-1; possible D gene TRBD1, 6 bases. This clonotype was sampled from a young man in good health. CDR3 sequence (DNA): TGTGCCAGCAGCTCGACGACAGGAGCCACTGAAGCTTTCTTT. This gives the protein CASSSTTGATEAFF.